This T cell receptor beta chain derives from a study of graft-versus-host responses after intestinal transplantation. TCRdb keeps only in-frame clones here, not all; method: immunoSEQ multiplex PCR. The table has about 88,000 clones, 85% to 95% seen once. The CDR3 has 14 amino acids. Germline V gives CDR1 SGDLS, CDR2 YYNGEE. Trimming pared 2 bases from V and 1 base from J, leaving 7 bases between. A word on this clone: Its antigen is unknown.

J is TRBJ2-4 and V is TRBV9; D uncertain. The sequencing used unstimulated CD4+ T cells sorted from spleen or lymph node cells, collected before transplant. This sequence was found in a human donor who was the organ donor for an intestinal transplant. CDR3 residues: CASSVDPAKNIQYF. The CDR3 coding sequence is TGTGCCAGCAGCGTGGATCCGGCCAAAAACATTCAGTACTTC.